Following are 20 T cell receptor beta chains from one sample sequenced in a study of cytomegalovirus exposure and HLA in healthy donors. PCR was performed using 60 Vbeta and 13 Jbeta primers. The method was immunoSEQ multiplex PCR; TCRdb's version includes in-frame clones alone and lacks a portion of them. The data contain approximately 170,000 clones, 71% of them singletons. The sequencing sample was made of PBMCs. The source is a girl between 5 and 17 years old in good health and CMV-seronegative.

J is TRBJ2-2 and V is TRBV4-2; 11 nucleotides align to TRBD2. CDR1 is LGHNA and CDR2 is YNFKEQ in the germline V gene. This CDR3 region has 16 residues. J lost 3 bases, V lost 4 bases, and 4 bases had no gene match. This CDR3 is CASSRTTSGDTGELFF. Written as DNA, the CDR3 is TGTGCCAGCAGCCGAACGACTAGCGGGGACACCGGGGAGCTGTTTTTT.

Points on this clone: The junction shows a germline mismatch at one end, possibly a read error. J is TRBJ1-5 and V is TRBV6-5; TRBD1 matches at 8 bases. Germline V lookup: CDR1 MNHEY, CDR2 SVGAGI. The CDR3 loop spans 16 amino acids. Written as DNA, the CDR3 is TGTGCCAGCAGTTATTTCTCAGGGGGCTCGAATCAGGCCCAGCATTTT. Protein sequence: CASSYFSGGSNQAQHF.

The chain employs TRBV10-3 and TRBJ2-5, with 14 bases aligning to TRBD2. Germline V gives CDR1 ENHRY, CDR2 SYGVKD. CDR3 length: 18 amino acids. The ends lost 0 bases at V and 5 bases at J; junction bases unmatched: 8. The CDR3 region has the DNA TGTGCCATCAGTGAGTCCGGGACTAGCGGGGGTGGCGTGGAGACCCAGTACTTC. Residues: CAISESGTSGGGVETQYF.

The genes are TRBV4-1 and TRBJ1-4; the D is unclear. Germline V gives CDR1 MGHRA, CDR2 YSYEKL. V was clipped by 7 bases and J by 0 bases, with 12 bases between them. This CDR3 spans 15 amino acids. As DNA, the CDR3 is TGCGCCAGCAACGGGGAAGATACAACTAATGAAAAACTGTTTTTT. Amino acids: CASNGEDTTNEKLFF.

The chain recombines TRBV7-8 with TRBJ1-4; 10 bases match TRBD1. The CDR3 sequence is 14 residues long. Germline CDR1 SGHVS, CDR2 FQNEAQ. With 5 bases clipped from V and 7 bases from J, the junction kept 4 bases outside the gene matches. DNA for the CDR3: TGTGCCAGCAGCAATCGGGACAGGGGTGAAAAACTGTTTTTT. This encodes CASSNRDRGEKLFF.

The chain employs TRBV30 and TRBJ2-1, with a possible D match to TRBD2 (5 bases). The CDR3 is 14 residues long. Germline-derived CDR1 and CDR2 are GTSNPN and SVGIG (reference sequence). Between the trimmed V and J ends, which lost 3 bases and 5 bases, there was a span of 14 bases. The CDR3 DNA is TGTGCCTGGAGAAAAGGGAGTCCGAACAATGAGCAGTTCTTC. Residues: CAWRKGSPNNEQFF.

Comment on this clone: The sample has other DNA sequences that encode this CDR3 too. For the CDR3, the DNA is TGCGCCAGCAGCCAAGCGGGGGGCAAAGGTTCGTTAGGCACTGAAGCTTTCTTT. Its translation is CASSQAGGKGSLGTEAFF. The V gene is TRBV4-1, the J gene TRBJ1-1; tentatively, D is TRBD1 (6 bases). The germline V gene encodes CDR1 MGHRA and CDR2 YSYEKL. V dropped 1 base and J dropped 4 bases, with 22 bases sitting between them. This CDR3 is built from 18 residues.

The chain has TRBV15 and TRBJ1-4, with D maybe TRBD1 (5 bases). The germline gives CDR1 LNHNV, CDR2 YYDKDF (reference sequence). Trimming took off 1 base at V and 7 bases at J, with 16 bases between the two ends. CDR3 length: 16 amino acids. CDR3 nucleotide sequence: TGTGCCACCAGCAGAGTAAGCGATGGAGGGGTTGAAAAACTGTTTTTT. Its protein is CATSRVSDGGVEKLFF.

V gene TRBV7-9 combines with J gene TRBJ2-3, with 9 nucleotides matching TRBD1. Germline lookup yields CDR1 SEHNR and CDR2 FQNEAQ (reference sequence). The V gene end was trimmed by 8 bases and the J gene end by 5 bases; junction bases not matched to a gene: 8. This CDR3 region has 14 residues. This chain's CDR3 is CASGRGQGEDTQYF. The DNA for the CDR3 is TGTGCCAGCGGCCGGGGACAGGGAGAAGATACGCAGTATTTT.

The CDR3 nucleotides are TGTGCCAGCAGACTTAATCAGCCCCAGCATTTT. It yields the protein CASRLNQPQHF. The rearrangement links TRBV27 to TRBJ1-5; D is ambiguous. The germline CDR1 and CDR2 sequences are MNHEY and SMNVEV (reference sequence). The CDR3 sequence is 11 residues long. V was trimmed by 6 bases and J by 4 bases, leaving 4 bases between them.

The CDR3 DNA follows: TGTGCCAGCAGTTTGACCGGGACAGGGAGGGGGGCTTTCTTT. Protein: CASSLTGTGRGAFF. This chain links TRBV6-1 with TRBJ1-1; 9 bases match TRBD1. CDR3 length: 14 amino acids. V shed 5 bases and J 11 bases; nucleotides not matched to a gene: 12. CDR1 MNHNS and CDR2 SASEGT come from the germline V gene.

This chain links TRBV9 with TRBJ1-2; unclear D gene. V shed 0 bases and J shed 12 bases, with 15 bases lying between them. The CDR3 sequence is 13 residues long. Per germline, CDR1 SGDLS and CDR2 YYNGEE. CDR3 sequence: CASSVDDRGGNTF. As DNA, the CDR3 is TGTGCCAGCAGCGTAGATGACCGCGGTGGAAACACCTTC.

Of note for this clone: One end of the junction varies from germline; a read error may be responsible. The chain uses TRBV2 and TRBJ2-3; D might be TRBD1 (5 bases). This CDR3 spans 15 amino acids. Germline lookup yields CDR1 SNHLY and CDR2 FYNNEI. The CDR3 region is CASSLQARGTDAQYF. DNA of the CDR3: TGTGCCAGCAGTTTACAGGCCCGAGGCACAGATGCGCAGTATTTT.

The V call is TRBV7-9, the J call TRBJ2-5; D might be TRBD1 (5 bases). Germline V gene data show CDR1 as SEHNR and CDR2 as FQNEAQ (reference sequence). The CDR3 spans 16 residues. Trimming stripped 1 base from V and 4 bases from J, with 16 bases between. In nucleotides, the CDR3 is TGTGCCAGCAGCTTAGTGCTACCCAGGGCCGGAGAGACCCAGTACTTC. This encodes CASSLVLPRAGETQYF.

V and J are TRBV29-1 and TRBJ2-2; 13 bases fit TRBD2. The V gene end was trimmed by 3 bases and the J gene end by 4 bases; junction bases not matched to a gene: 2. CDR1 and CDR2 (germline): SQVTM, ANQGSEA. CDR3 size: 15 residues. The chain's CDR3 is CSVDGTSGATGELFF. The DNA of the CDR3 is TGCAGCGTTGACGGGACTAGCGGGGCCACCGGGGAGCTGTTTTTT.

V gene TRBV19 combines with J gene TRBJ2-5, with a weak D call TRBD1 (6 bases). V was shortened by 10 bases and J by 4 bases, with 19 bases between the two germline ends. Germline V lookup: CDR1 LNHDA, CDR2 SQIVND (reference sequence). The CDR3 runs 14 residues. For the CDR3, the DNA is TGTGCCACCACAGACAGGTCAAAGGGAGAGACCCAGTACTTC. It is translated as CATTDRSKGETQYF.

This rearrangement joins TRBV28 to TRBJ2-5; a weak D match, TRBD2 (6 bases). V gave up 7 bases and J gave up 1 base, with 16 bases separating them. The CDR3 sequence is 15 residues long. CDR1 and CDR2 (germline): MDHEN, SYDVKM. The CDR3 spells CASTAGGRLQETQYF. The CDR3 DNA is TGTGCCAGCACCGCCGGGGGACGTCTCCAAGAGACCCAGTACTTC.

The chain joins TRBV2 to TRBJ2-1; 7 nucleotides align to TRBD2. The CDR3 loop spans 15 amino acids. Trimming at V came to 3 bases and at J to 5 bases, leaving 7 bases not matched to a gene. CDR1 and CDR2 from the germline V gene are SNHLY and FYNNEI. The DNA of the CDR3 is TGTGCCAGCAGTGACAGTCTAGCGGCAAACAATGAGCAGTTCTTC. The encoded protein is CASSDSLAANNEQFF.

The chain combines TRBV5-1 with TRBJ2-7; D remains unclear. The better agreement between TRBJ2-5 and the DNA end casts doubt on the J call. The CDR3 is made up of 14 amino acids. Germline CDR1 reads SGHRS; CDR2 reads YFSETQ. In DNA, the CDR3 is TGCGCCAGCAGCTTGTTCGGACACCAAGAGACCCAGTACTTC. It translates to CASSLFGHQETQYF.

The rearrangement joins TRBV5-1 to TRBJ1-4, with D unclear. The CDR3 consists of 17 residues. V was shortened by 0 bases and J by 3 bases, with 15 bases between the two germline ends. Germline lookup yields CDR1 SGHRS and CDR2 YFSETQ. The CDR3 region is CASSLDGLGRANEKLFF. CDR3 DNA sequence: TGCGCCAGCAGCTTGGATGGCCTTGGGAGGGCTAATGAAAAACTGTTTTTT.